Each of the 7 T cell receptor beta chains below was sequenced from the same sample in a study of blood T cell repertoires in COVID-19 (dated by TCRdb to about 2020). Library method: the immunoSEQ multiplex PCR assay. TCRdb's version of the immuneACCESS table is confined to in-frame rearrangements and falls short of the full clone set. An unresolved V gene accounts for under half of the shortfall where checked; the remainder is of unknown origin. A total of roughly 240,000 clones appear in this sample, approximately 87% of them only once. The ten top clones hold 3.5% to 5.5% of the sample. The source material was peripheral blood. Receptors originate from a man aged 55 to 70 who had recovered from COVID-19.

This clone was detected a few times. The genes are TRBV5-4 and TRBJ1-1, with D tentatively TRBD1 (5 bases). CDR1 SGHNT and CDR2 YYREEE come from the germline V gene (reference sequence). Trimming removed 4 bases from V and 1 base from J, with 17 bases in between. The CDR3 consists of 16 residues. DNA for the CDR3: TGTGCCAGCAGCGGGGGGGTCAGGAGCCGGAACACTGAAGCTTTCTTT. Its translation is CASSGGVRSRNTEAFF.

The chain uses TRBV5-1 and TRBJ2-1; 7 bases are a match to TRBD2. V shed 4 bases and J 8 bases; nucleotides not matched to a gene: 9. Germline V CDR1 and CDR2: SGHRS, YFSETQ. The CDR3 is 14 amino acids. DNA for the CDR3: TGCGCCAGCAGCACGGTAGCGGGTTCCCATGAGCAGTTCTTC. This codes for CASSTVAGSHEQFF.

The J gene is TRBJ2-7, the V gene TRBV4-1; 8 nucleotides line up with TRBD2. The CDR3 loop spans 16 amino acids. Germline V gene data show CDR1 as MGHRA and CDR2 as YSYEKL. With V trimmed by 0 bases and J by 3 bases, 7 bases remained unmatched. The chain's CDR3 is CASSQEGGGPRYEQYF. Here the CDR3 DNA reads TGCGCCAGCAGCCAAGAGGGCGGGGGGCCCCGCTACGAGCAGTACTTC.

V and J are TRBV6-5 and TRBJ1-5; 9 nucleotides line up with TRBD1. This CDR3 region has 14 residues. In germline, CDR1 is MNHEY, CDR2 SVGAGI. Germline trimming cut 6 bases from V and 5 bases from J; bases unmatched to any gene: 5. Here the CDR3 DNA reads TGTGCCAGCAGAGCCGGGACAGGGTATCAGCCCCAGCATTTT. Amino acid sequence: CASRAGTGYQPQHF.

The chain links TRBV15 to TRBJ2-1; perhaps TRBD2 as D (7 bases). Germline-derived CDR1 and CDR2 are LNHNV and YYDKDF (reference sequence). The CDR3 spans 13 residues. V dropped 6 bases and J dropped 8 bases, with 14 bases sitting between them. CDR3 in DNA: TGTGCCACCAGGAACAGGGAGGGCGATGAGCAGTTCTTC. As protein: CATRNREGDEQFF.

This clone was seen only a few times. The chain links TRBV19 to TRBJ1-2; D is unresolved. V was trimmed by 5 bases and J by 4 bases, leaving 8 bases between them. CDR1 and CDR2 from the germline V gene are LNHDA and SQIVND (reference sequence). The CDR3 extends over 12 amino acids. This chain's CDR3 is CASSDIAYGYTF. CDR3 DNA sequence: TGTGCCAGTAGTGACATCGCCTATGGCTACACCTTC.

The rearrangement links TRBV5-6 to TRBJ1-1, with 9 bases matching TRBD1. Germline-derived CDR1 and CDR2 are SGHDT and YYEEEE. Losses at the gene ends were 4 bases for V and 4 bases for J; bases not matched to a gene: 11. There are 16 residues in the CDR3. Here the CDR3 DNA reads TGTGCCAGCAGCCCGGCGGGACAGGGTGGGGGCACTGAAGCTTTCTTT. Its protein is CASSPAGQGGGTEAFF.